This T cell receptor beta chain originates from a study of regulatory T cells in long-lasting Graves disease. Study-level findings and limits: TCR diversity was lower in persistent Graves' patients (versus newly diagnosed ones).

For this clonotype: Its antigen is unknown. A much larger clone sits a single nucleotide away, making a read error possible.

Germline CDR1 and CDR2: MNHEY and SVGAGI. The CDR3 has 14 amino acids. Arm-PCR of CDR3 regions with iRepertoire HTBI primers generated TCR beta libraries. One entry per CDR3 protein results from TCRdb running MiXCR on the multiplex PCR reads. The sample includes about 290,000 distinct CDR3 sequences, 20% to 25% of them seen just once. Described time point: persistent/refractory GD, antithyroid drugs over 5 years with positive TRAb. With RNA extracted from PBMCs as input, the TCR library was made. J is TRBJ1-1 and V is TRBV6-5, with a weak D call TRBD1 (5 bases). The specimen was peripheral blood mononuclear cells (PBMCs), collected when the disease was refractory, from a patient treated with antithyroid drugs. The clonotype was recovered from a female donor with Graves disease. For the CDR3, the DNA is TGTGCCAGCAGGCCCGGGGGACTCCCGGAGGGAGCTTCCTTT. Protein: CASRPGGLPEGASF.